The clone carrying this T cell receptor (beta chain) was picked up a small number of times. The study ran its PCR with 60 Vbeta and 13 Jbeta primers. In the original processing: An analysis performed later counted 73 million or so unique TCR beta chains (approximately 10 million of them shared). Profiling relied on immunoSEQ multiplex PCR, and the TCRdb table lists in-frame clones only, not all of them. V and J calls plus clone size are reproduced from that table; the DNA served to infer D and trimming. The sample yields fewer than 150,000 clones, approximately 75% seen once. V trimming: 4 bases; J trimming: 5 bases; junction bases outside the gene matches: 6. This CDR3 is built from 15 residues. Germline V gene sequence: CDR1 LGHNA, CDR2 YNFKEQ. The data stem from a study of cytomegalovirus exposure and HLA in healthy donors.

Sequenced: PBMCs. This sequence originates from a man aged 45-65 years in good health and CMV-seropositive. The V call is TRBV4-2, the J call TRBJ2-7; 12 positions match TRBD2. CDR3 DNA: TGTGCCAGCAGCCGAACTAGCGGGAGGATGGACGAGCAGTACTTC. This codes for CASSRTSGRMDEQYF.